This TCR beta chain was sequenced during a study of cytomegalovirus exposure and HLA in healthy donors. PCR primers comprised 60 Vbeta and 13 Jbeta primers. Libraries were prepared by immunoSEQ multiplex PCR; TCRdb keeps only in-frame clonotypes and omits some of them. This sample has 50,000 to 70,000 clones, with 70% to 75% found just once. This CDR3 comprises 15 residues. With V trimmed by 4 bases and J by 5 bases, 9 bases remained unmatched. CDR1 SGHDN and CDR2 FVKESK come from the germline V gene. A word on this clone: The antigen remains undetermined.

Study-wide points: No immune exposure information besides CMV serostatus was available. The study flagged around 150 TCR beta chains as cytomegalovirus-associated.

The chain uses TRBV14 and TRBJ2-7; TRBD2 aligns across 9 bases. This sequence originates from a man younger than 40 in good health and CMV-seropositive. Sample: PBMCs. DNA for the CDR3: TGTGCCAGCAGCCCACGAGCGGGGGGACTTGACGAGCAGTACTTC. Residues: CASSPRAGGLDEQYF.